These 22 T cell receptor beta chains originate from one sample sequenced in a study of shared clonotypes between healthy human individuals. Naive CD8 cells lacked CD45RO and underwent positive selection for CCR7, leaving out terminally differentiated effector memory CD45RA+ cells. Only in-frame clones appear in the TCRdb table, and some are missing; sequencing was by immunoSEQ multiplex PCR. The data hold about 1,900,000 clones, with roughly 95% observed a single time. Sequenced: naive CD8+ T cells sorted from blood. The receptors derive from a man aged 18 to 30 in good health.

The table lists this clone with a few counts. The identical CDR3 is also encoded by other nucleotide sequences in the sample. The chain links TRBV30 to TRBJ1-4; D unresolved. CDR1 and CDR2 (germline): GTSNPN, SVGIG (reference sequence). Trimming pared 0 bases from V and 7 bases from J, leaving 9 bases between. CDR3 length: 13 amino acids. The CDR3: CAWSVWGGEKLFF. CDR3 coding DNA: TGTGCCTGGAGTGTTTGGGGAGGTGAAAAACTGTTTTTT. Full variable domain (rest looked up from reference TRBV30 and TRBJ1-4): SQTIHQWPATLVQPVGSPLSLECTVEGTSNPNLYWYRQAAGRGLQLLFYSVGIGQISSEVPQNLSASRPQDRQFILSSKKLLLSDSGFYLCAWSVWGGEKLFFGSGTQLSVL.

Turning to this clone: At the DNA level, this CDR3 is encoded by other sequences in the same sample as well. The J gene is TRBJ1-3, the V gene TRBV5-1; the D gene is possibly TRBD1 (5 bases). Between the trimmed V and J ends, which lost 4 bases and 0 bases, there was a span of 8 bases. Germline-derived CDR1 and CDR2 are SGHRS and YFSETQ. CDR3 length: 14 residues. CDR3: CASSPGISGNTIYF. In nucleotides, the CDR3 is TGCGCCAGCAGCCCAGGGATCTCTGGAAACACCATATATTTT.

Comments on this clone: This CDR3 is also generated by other DNA sequences in the sample. J is TRBJ2-5 and V is TRBV9, with 8 bases identical to TRBD1. With V trimmed by 3 bases and J by 1 base, 2 bases remained unmatched. Germline CDR1 is SGDLS and CDR2 is YYNGEE. This CDR3 is built from 14 residues. The chain's CDR3 is CASSATGGQETQYF. The CDR3 nucleotides read TGTGCCAGCAGCGCTACAGGGGGCCAAGAGACCCAGTACTTC.

This clone was counted a single time. This rearrangement joins TRBV5-6 to TRBJ2-2; D not resolved. The CDR3 totals 11 residues. V gave up 7 bases and J gave up 7 bases, with 8 bases separating them. Germline values: CDR1 SGHDT, CDR2 YYEEEE. CDR3 amino acids: CASQTGGELFF. In nucleotides, the CDR3 is TGTGCCAGCCAAACCGGCGGGGAGCTGTTTTTT.

J is TRBJ1-5 and V is TRBV7-8; 8 nucleotides agree with TRBD1. CDR1 SGHVS and CDR2 FQNEAQ come from the germline V gene. With 5 bases clipped from V and 2 bases from J, the junction kept 8 bases outside the gene matches. This CDR3 is built from 16 residues. CDR3 sequence reads: CASSMIQGEGNQPQHF. The CDR3 nucleotides read TGTGCCAGCAGCATGATACAGGGGGAAGGCAATCAGCCCCAGCATTTT.

This clone came up once. The chain is built from TRBV7-2 and TRBJ2-5; 10 positions agree with TRBD2. V was pared by 2 bases and J by 5 bases, with 8 bases of the junction left unmatched. Germline CDR1 and CDR2: SGHTA and FQGNSA. This CDR3 comprises 16 residues. The CDR3: CASSLPLAGVLETQYF. The CDR3 bases are TGTGCCAGCAGCTTACCCCTAGCGGGAGTGCTCGAGACCCAGTACTTC.

The V call is TRBV5-4, the J call TRBJ2-3; the D gene is possibly TRBD2 (6 bases). Germline V CDR1 and CDR2: SGHNT, YYREEE (reference sequence). V shed 4 bases and J shed 4 bases, with 10 bases lying between them. This CDR3 contains 13 residues. The CDR3 region is CASSQWGADTQYF. Written as DNA, the CDR3 is TGTGCCAGCAGCCAATGGGGGGCAGATACGCAGTATTTT.

The chain couples TRBV30 to TRBJ2-2; D possibly corresponds to TRBD2 (7 bases). This CDR3 has 16 amino acids. CDR1 and CDR2 from the germline V gene are GTSNPN and SVGIG (reference sequence). Trimming cost V 3 bases and J 4 bases, with 18 bases left between them. CDR3 DNA sequence: TGTGCCTGGAGCCGGGTAGGGGGGGCCCCCACCGGGGAGCTGTTTTTT. This gives the protein CAWSRVGGAPTGELFF.

The rearrangement links TRBV5-4 to TRBJ2-5, with 8 bases identical to TRBD1. V lost 3 bases to trimming and J lost 5 bases; unmatched junction nucleotides: 3. The CDR3 is made up of 13 amino acids. CDR1 and CDR2 from the germline V gene are SGHNT and YYREEE (reference sequence). CDR3 DNA sequence: TGTGCCAGCAGCTACCGGACAGGGGAGACCCAGTACTTC. Protein: CASSYRTGETQYF.

The V call is TRBV30, the J call TRBJ1-3, with a possible D match to TRBD1 (6 bases). V lost 4 bases and J 3 bases, leaving 10 bases between the germline ends. Germline CDR1 is GTSNPN and CDR2 is SVGIG (reference sequence). The CDR3 totals 13 residues. CDR3 loop: CAWTTGNGNTIYF. The DNA for the CDR3 is TGTGCCTGGACAACAGGGAATGGAAACACCATATATTTT.

CDR3 sequence: CASSLDEGEGTEAFF. The CDR3 DNA reads as TGTGCCAGCAGCTTGGATGAGGGAGAAGGCACTGAAGCTTTCTTT. The chain couples TRBV5-6 to TRBJ1-1; D ambiguous. CDR1 and CDR2 from the germline V gene are SGHDT and YYEEEE. The CDR3 length is 15 residues. Trimming cost V 0 bases and J 4 bases, with 13 bases left between them. The entire variable domain, with the rest obtained from reference TRBV5-6 and TRBJ1-1, is as follows: DAGVTQSPTHLIKTRGQQVTLRCSPKSGHDTVSWYQQALGQGPQFIFQYYEEEERQRGNFPDRFSGHQFPNYSSELNVNALLLGDSALYLCASSLDEGEGTEAFFGQGTRLTVV.

This chain joins TRBV4-1 and TRBJ2-7, with D possibly TRBD1 on 6 matching bases. CDR3 size: 14 residues. The V end lost 1 base, the J end lost 4 bases, and 11 bases lay between the germline ends. Germline V gene lookup returns CDR1 MGHRA and CDR2 YSYEKL. The CDR3 spells CASSQVGTLYEQYF. Written as DNA, the CDR3 is TGCGCCAGCAGCCAAGTCGGGACACTTTACGAGCAGTACTTC.

V usage is TRBV13 and J usage is TRBJ2-7; tentatively, D is TRBD1 or TRBD2 (5 bases each). The CDR3 is 15 residues long. The V gene lost 8 bases and the J gene lost 5 bases, with 22 bases spanning the gap. CDR1 and CDR2 (germline): PRHDT, FYEKMQ (reference sequence). The CDR3 DNA follows: TGTGCCAGCTCCTCCCCAACCAGAGGGGATAACGAGCAGTACTTC. This codes for CASSSPTRGDNEQYF.

The chain carries TRBV2 and TRBJ2-1, with 12 positions matching TRBD2. The CDR3 contains 17 residues. Germline lookup yields CDR1 SNHLY and CDR2 FYNNEI. With 3 bases clipped from V and 4 bases from J, the junction kept 7 bases outside the gene matches. The CDR3 DNA is TGTGCCAGCAGTGACGGCGGACTAGCGGGGATGTACAATGAGCAGTTCTTC. This encodes CASSDGGLAGMYNEQFF.

This rearrangement joins TRBV6-1 to TRBJ1-2; 7 bases match TRBD1. The CDR3 is made up of 19 amino acids. V trimming: 1 base; J trimming: 4 bases; junction bases outside the gene matches: 18. Looked up from germline, CDR1 is MNHNS and CDR2 is SASEGT. As DNA, the CDR3 is TGTGCCAGCAGTGAAGGAAGAGCGGGACAGATTAGTAGCGGCTATGGCTACACCTTC. It codes for CASSEGRAGQISSGYGYTF.

The gene calls are TRBV10-3 and TRBJ2-5; no reliable D call. This CDR3 is 16 amino acids long. The ends were cut back, 0 bases at V and 3 bases at J, with 14 bases in the middle. In germline, CDR1 is ENHRY, CDR2 SYGVKD. This CDR3 is CAISESSLPKEETQYF. CDR3 sequence (DNA): TGTGCCATCAGTGAGTCGAGTCTCCCGAAGGAAGAGACCCAGTACTTC.

The chain couples TRBV29-1 to TRBJ1-1, with D possibly being TRBD1 (5 bases). CDR3 length equals 12 residues. Germline V gene lookup returns CDR1 SQVTM and CDR2 ANQGSEA. Trimming cost V 3 bases and J 6 bases, with 11 bases left between them. For the CDR3, the DNA is TGCAGCGTTGAGCCCGACAGTCCTGAAGCTTTCTTT. Translating gives CSVEPDSPEAFF.

The chain employs TRBV7-9 and TRBJ1-6, with TRBD1 identical over 8 bases. Germline loops: CDR1 SEHNR, CDR2 FQNEAQ (reference sequence). The CDR3 spans 15 residues. The J segment lost 9 bases and the V segment lost 1 base, leaving 5 bases of the junction unmatched. Here the CDR3 DNA reads TGTGCCAGCAGCTTAGTGGACAGGGACCCTTCACCCCTCCACTTT. The encoded protein is CASSLVDRDPSPLHF.

The chain has TRBV7-8 and TRBJ2-5, with D possibly being TRBD1 or TRBD2 (6 bases each). Germline V gene data show CDR1 as SGHVS and CDR2 as FQNEAQ. The ends were cut back, 5 bases at V and 5 bases at J, with 9 bases in the middle. This CDR3 region has 12 residues. In DNA, the CDR3 is TGTGCCAGCAGCGAGGGGGGTGAGACCCAGTACTTC. This translates into CASSEGGETQYF.

This chain uses TRBV19 with TRBJ1-4, with D unclear. CDR3 length: 13 residues. V dropped 4 bases and J dropped 6 bases, with 9 bases sitting between them. CDR1 is LNHDA and CDR2 is SQIVND in the germline V gene (reference sequence). DNA of the CDR3: TGTGCCAGTAGTAGAGGGTTTTATGAAAAACTGTTTTTT. Its protein is CASSRGFYEKLFF.

The chain employs TRBV4-1 and TRBJ2-5, with D hard to call. V shed 1 base and J shed 5 bases, with 8 bases lying between them. CDR3 length: 13 residues. Looked up from germline, CDR1 is MGHRA and CDR2 is YSYEKL. This CDR3 reads CASSQANVETQYF. The DNA of the CDR3 is TGCGCCAGCAGCCAAGCGAATGTGGAGACCCAGTACTTC.

The CDR3 sequence: CASSTPGTEASGANVLTF. The CDR3 DNA reads TGTGCCAGCAGTACCCCCGGGACAGAGGCCTCTGGGGCCAACGTCCTGACTTTC. This chain links TRBV2 with TRBJ2-6; 7 bases are shared with TRBD1. Looked up from germline, CDR1 is SNHLY and CDR2 is FYNNEI. This CDR3 has 18 amino acids. Unmatched junction bases numbered 10, after V lost 5 bases and J lost 0 bases.